A selection of T cell receptor beta chains follows, all from one sample in a study of neurological immune-mediated disorders. Each CDR3 protein gets one entry after TCRdb re-called the 5' RACE reads with MiXCR. Of some 37,000 distinct CDR3 sequences listed, about 3.2% are singletons. Sequenced input: PBMCs. Every receptor here comes from an older woman with multiple sclerosis. Both conserved end residues are trimmed from each CDR3.

j_call v_call cdr3_aa
TRBJ2-3 TRBV7-2 ASSPGGPGDTQY
TRBJ2-7 TRBV5-1 ASSTGLAGSYEQY
TRBJ2-7 TRBV5-1 ASSLDASSYEQY
TRBJ2-7 TRBV12-3/TRBV12-4 ASSLVPYEQY
TRBJ2-1 TRBV6-5 ASRRTRTRSSYNEQF
TRBJ2-2 TRBV10-3 AIRDSGVLTGELF
TRBJ1-1 TRBV12-3/TRBV12-4 ASTKGPVRTEAF
TRBJ1-2 TRBV12-3/TRBV12-4 ASRSLDGYT
TRBJ1-4 TRBV25-1 ASSEGVTGEEKLF
TRBJ1-1 TRBV5-1 ASSLTGDNTEAF
TRBJ1-1 TRBV19 ASSKEGHRGTEAF
TRBJ1-2 TRBV5-1 ASSLEGSYGYT
TRBJ1-1 TRBV5-1 ASSLEDGVTEAF
TRBJ1-5 TRBV9 ASSVGSNQHQH
TRBJ2-5 TRBV15 ATSRGQETQY
TRBJ2-1 TRBV28 ASSTRTGGSKYNEQF
TRBJ1-5 TRBV20-1 SARKGGSNQPQH
TRBJ2-7 TRBV15 ATSKGVALAGGYEQY
TRBJ2-3 TRBV6-2/TRBV6-3 ASSYLTDTQY
TRBJ2-2 TRBV5-1 ASSLGASGVTGELF
TRBJ1-5 TRBV20-1 SARGGQVLNQPQH
TRBJ2-7 TRBV12-3/TRBV12-4 ASSLDRYEQY
TRBJ1-5 TRBV7-9 ASSSLGVNQPQH
TRBJ2-3 TRBV5-1 ASSLTVGQGLRDTQY
TRBJ2-6 TRBV20-1 SASHSSGANVLT
TRBJ1-2 TRBV18 ASSAGPSYGYT
TRBJ1-2 TRBV29-1 SVDTGTGFYGYT
TRBJ2-5 TRBV7-9 ASSLLGGLQETQY
TRBJ2-7 TRBV20-1 SAASYEQY
TRBJ2-3 TRBV12-3/TRBV12-4 ASSSFGDTQY
TRBJ1-1 TRBV7-9 ASSFLGRSGTEAF
TRBJ2-1 TRBV7-2 ASTEWRYNEQF
TRBJ2-3 TRBV29-1 SSRDGQITDTQY
TRBJ2-1 TRBV5-6 ASSKPGTLSYNEQF
TRBJ2-1 TRBV20-1 SARALAVQGGEQF
TRBJ2-1 TRBV5-1 ASSTPYQGTEQF
TRBJ2-7 TRBV27 ASSLGRPYEQY